The 10 T cell receptor beta chains below were found in one sample sequenced in a study of control samples from healthy donors and cancer patients. The table came from immunoSEQ multiplex PCR; TCRdb's copy has only in-frame clones and leaves some out. Here the sample spans roughly 120,000 clones, roughly 94% being singletons. Specimen: blood. The receptors originated from a man aged 25 to 40 in good health.

This chain joins TRBV7-9 and TRBJ2-5, with TRBD1 matching 8 bases. This CDR3 has 15 residues. V lost 6 bases to trimming and J lost 2 bases; unmatched junction nucleotides: 8. From germline, CDR1 is SEHNR and CDR2 FQNEAQ (reference sequence). CDR3 sequence (DNA): TGTGCCAGCAGTTTTGCCGGGACAGGACAAGAGACCCAGTACTTC. Amino acid sequence: CASSFAGTGQETQYF.

The rearrangement uses TRBV30 and TRBJ1-5; 9 bases map to TRBD1. V was pared by 1 base and J by 5 bases, with 9 bases of the junction left unmatched. CDR1 is GTSNPN, CDR2 SVGIG, per germline (reference sequence). The CDR3 extends over 16 amino acids. This CDR3 reads CAWSETRQGGYQPQHF. DNA of the CDR3: TGTGCCTGGAGTGAAACACGACAGGGGGGATATCAGCCCCAGCATTTT.

The chain uses TRBV27 and TRBJ1-5; 8 nucleotides align to TRBD1. Germline loops: CDR1 MNHEY, CDR2 SMNVEV (reference sequence). V trimming: 6 bases; J trimming: 7 bases; junction bases outside the gene matches: 8. CDR3 size: 14 residues. As DNA, the CDR3 is TGTGCCAGCAGACAGGGGGGGATAGGCCAGCCCCAGCATTTT. This gives the protein CASRQGGIGQPQHF.

The chain employs TRBV29-1 and TRBJ1-2, with TRBD1 identical over 8 bases. V lost 2 bases to trimming and J lost 5 bases; unmatched junction nucleotides: 1. The CDR3 has 12 residues. Looked up from germline, CDR1 is SQVTM and CDR2 is ANQGSEA. The CDR3 reads CSVERQGYGYTF. DNA of the CDR3: TGCAGCGTTGAACGACAGGGGTATGGCTACACCTTC.

The V gene is TRBV7-6, the J gene TRBJ2-3; 13 positions agree with TRBD2. Germline assignment: CDR1 SGHVS and CDR2 FNYEAQ. The V and J ends lost 4 bases and 0 bases, in that order; junction bases with no gene match: 7. The CDR3 is 18 amino acids. The CDR3 loop is CASSWPGLAGTSTDTQYF. CDR3 sequence (DNA): TGTGCCAGCAGCTGGCCGGGACTAGCGGGGACTAGCACAGATACGCAGTATTTT.

V gene TRBV19 combines with J gene TRBJ2-1, with 8 nucleotides matching TRBD1. This CDR3 has 15 residues. The trim removed 1 base at V and 7 bases at J, leaving 6 bases unmatched. In germline, CDR1 is LNHDA, CDR2 SQIVND (reference sequence). The CDR3 here is CASSIAGGARNEQFF. CDR3 DNA sequence: TGTGCCAGTAGTATAGCAGGGGGCGCGAGAAATGAGCAGTTCTTC.

The chain uses TRBV3-1 (or the pseudogene TRBV3-2) and TRBJ2-7; 9 positions agree with TRBD2. The CDR3 has 14 residues. In germline, CDR1 is LGHDT, CDR2 YNNKEL (reference sequence). Trimming cost V 5 bases and J 1 base; bases outside gene matches: 3. The CDR3 spells CASSSTSGSYEQYF. CDR3 DNA sequence: TGTGCCAGCAGCTCGACTAGCGGTTCCTACGAGCAGTACTTC.

The chain joins TRBV29-1 to TRBJ1-2; D gene ambiguous. The CDR3 is 10 amino acids. V was clipped by 7 bases and J by 3 bases, with 6 bases between them. Germline values: CDR1 SQVTM, CDR2 ANQGSEA. This chain's CDR3 is CSALDYGYTF. The CDR3 coding sequence is TGCAGCGCCCTTGACTATGGCTACACCTTC.

The rearrangement links TRBV11-2 to TRBJ1-2, with 10 bases aligning to TRBD1. The CDR3 totals 14 residues. The J segment lost 6 bases and the V segment lost 5 bases, leaving 6 bases of the junction unmatched. CDR1 and CDR2 (germline): SGHAT, FQNNGV. This chain's CDR3 is CASSQGQGVHGYTF. CDR3 DNA: TGTGCCAGCAGCCAAGGACAGGGGGTGCATGGCTACACCTTC. The full variable domain, rest sourced from reference TRBV11-2 and TRBJ1-2, is EAGVAQSPRYKIIEKRQSVAFWCNPISGHATLYWYQQILGQGPKLLIQFQNNGVVDDSQLPKDRFSAERLKGVDSTLKIQPAKLEDSAVYLCASSQGQGVHGYTFGSGTRLTVV.

This chain links TRBV11-2 with TRBJ2-7, with D tentatively TRBD1 (5 bases). V lost 1 base, J lost 6 bases, and 22 bases lay in between. CDR3 length equals 17 residues. Looked up from germline, CDR1 is SGHAT and CDR2 is FQNNGV. The CDR3 here is CASSLVGVRVEFGEQYF. The CDR3 nucleotides read TGTGCCAGCAGCTTAGTGGGTGTCAGGGTGGAATTCGGCGAGCAGTACTTC. Looking up the rest from reference TRBV11-2 and TRBJ2-7 gives the full variable domain: EAGVAQSPRYKIIEKRQSVAFWCNPISGHATLYWYQQILGQGPKLLIQFQNNGVVDDSQLPKDRFSAERLKGVDSTLKIQPAKLEDSAVYLCASSLVGVRVEFGEQYFGPGTRLTVT.